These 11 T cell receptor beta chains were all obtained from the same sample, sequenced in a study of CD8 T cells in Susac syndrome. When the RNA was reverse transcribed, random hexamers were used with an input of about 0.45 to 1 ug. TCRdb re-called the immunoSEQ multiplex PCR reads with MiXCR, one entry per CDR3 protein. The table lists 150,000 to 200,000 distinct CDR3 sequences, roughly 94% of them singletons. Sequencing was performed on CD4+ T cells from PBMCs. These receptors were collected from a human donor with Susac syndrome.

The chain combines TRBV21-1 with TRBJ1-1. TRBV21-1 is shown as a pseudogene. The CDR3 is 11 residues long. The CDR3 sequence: CASSIRLMAFF. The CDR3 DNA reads TGTGCCAGCAGCATCCGACTGATGGCTTTCTTT.

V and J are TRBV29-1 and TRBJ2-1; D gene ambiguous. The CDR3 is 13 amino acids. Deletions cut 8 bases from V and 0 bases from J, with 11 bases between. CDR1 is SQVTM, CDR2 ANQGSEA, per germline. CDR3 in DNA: TGCAGCACTGACCGCAGCTCCTACAATGAGCAGTTCTTC. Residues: CSTDRSSYNEQFF.

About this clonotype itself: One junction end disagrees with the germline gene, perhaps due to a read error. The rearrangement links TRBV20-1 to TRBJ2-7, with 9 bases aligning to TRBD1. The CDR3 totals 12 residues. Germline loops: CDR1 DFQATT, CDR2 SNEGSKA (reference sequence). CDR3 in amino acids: CSARDSGQGNLF. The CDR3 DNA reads TGCAGTGCTAGAGATTCGGGACAGGGTAACCTCTTC.

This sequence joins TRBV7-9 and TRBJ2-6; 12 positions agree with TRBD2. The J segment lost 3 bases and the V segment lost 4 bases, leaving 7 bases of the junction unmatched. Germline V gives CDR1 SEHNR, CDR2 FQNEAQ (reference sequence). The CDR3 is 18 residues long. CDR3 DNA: TGTGCCAGCAGCTGGGCTAGCGGGGGGGGACGTGGGGCCAACGTCCTGACTTTC. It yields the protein CASSWASGGGRGANVLTF.

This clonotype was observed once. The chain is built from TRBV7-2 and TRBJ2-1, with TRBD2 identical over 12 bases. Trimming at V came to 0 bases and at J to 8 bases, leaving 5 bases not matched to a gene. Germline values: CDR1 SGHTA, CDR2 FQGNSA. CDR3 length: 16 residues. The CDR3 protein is CASSLARPSGGDEQFF. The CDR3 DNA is TGTGCCAGCAGCTTAGCACGGCCTAGCGGGGGGGATGAGCAGTTCTTC.

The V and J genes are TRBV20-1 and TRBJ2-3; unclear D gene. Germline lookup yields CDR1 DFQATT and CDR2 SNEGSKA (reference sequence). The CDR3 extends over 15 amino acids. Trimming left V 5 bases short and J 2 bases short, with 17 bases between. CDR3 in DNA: TGCAGTGCTCATCAACCAAGAGGATCCACAGATACGCAGTATTTT. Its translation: CSAHQPRGSTDTQYF.

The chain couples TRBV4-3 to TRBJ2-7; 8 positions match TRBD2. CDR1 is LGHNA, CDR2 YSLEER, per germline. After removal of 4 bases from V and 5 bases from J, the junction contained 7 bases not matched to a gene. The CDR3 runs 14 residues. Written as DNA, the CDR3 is TGCGCCAGCAGCCCCTCATTCGGGGGGGACGAGCAGTACTTC. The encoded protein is CASSPSFGGDEQYF.

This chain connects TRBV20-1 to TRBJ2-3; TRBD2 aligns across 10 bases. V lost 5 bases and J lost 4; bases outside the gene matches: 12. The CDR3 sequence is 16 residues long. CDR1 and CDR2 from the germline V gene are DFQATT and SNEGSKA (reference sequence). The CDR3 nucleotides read TGCAGTGCTGCGGATAGCGGGGGGTCGCACCCAGATACGCAGTATTTT. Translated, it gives CSAADSGGSHPDTQYF.

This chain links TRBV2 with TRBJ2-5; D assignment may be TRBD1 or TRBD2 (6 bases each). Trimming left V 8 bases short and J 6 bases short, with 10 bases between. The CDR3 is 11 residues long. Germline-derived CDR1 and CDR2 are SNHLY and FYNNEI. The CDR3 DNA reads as TGTGCCAGCGGCGGGACACAGACCCAGTACTTC. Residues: CASGGTQTQYF.

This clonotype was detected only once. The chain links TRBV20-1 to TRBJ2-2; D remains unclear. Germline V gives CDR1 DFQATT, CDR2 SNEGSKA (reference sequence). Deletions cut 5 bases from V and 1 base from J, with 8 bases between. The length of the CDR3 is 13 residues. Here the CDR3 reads CSAGRRNTGELFF. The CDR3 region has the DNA TGCAGTGCTGGGCGACGGAACACCGGGGAGCTGTTTTTT.

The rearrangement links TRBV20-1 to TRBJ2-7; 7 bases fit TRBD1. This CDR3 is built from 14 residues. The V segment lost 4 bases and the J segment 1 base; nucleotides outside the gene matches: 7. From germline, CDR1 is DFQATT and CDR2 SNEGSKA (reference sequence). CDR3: CSANSGQDSYEQYF. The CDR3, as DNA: TGCAGTGCTAACTCCGGACAGGATTCCTACGAGCAGTACTTC.